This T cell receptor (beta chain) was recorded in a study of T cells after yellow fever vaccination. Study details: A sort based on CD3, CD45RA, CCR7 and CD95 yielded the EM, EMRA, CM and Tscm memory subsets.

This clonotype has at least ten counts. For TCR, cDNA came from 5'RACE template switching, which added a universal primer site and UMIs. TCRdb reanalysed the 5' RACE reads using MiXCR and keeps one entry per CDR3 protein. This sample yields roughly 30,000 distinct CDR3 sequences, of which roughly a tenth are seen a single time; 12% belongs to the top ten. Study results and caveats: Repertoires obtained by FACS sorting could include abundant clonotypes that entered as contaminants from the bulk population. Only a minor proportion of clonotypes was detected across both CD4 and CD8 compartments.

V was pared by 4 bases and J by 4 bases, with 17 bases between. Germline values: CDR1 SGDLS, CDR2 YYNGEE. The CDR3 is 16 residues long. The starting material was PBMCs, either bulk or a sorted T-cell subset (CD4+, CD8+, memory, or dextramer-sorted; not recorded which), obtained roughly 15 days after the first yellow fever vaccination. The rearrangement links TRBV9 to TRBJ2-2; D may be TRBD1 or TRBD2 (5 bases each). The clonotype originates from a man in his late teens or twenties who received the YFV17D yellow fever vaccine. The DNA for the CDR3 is TGTGCCAGCAGCCCCAAGCCGGGGCTTCTCACCGGGGAGCTGTTTTTT. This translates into CASSPKPGLLTGELFF.